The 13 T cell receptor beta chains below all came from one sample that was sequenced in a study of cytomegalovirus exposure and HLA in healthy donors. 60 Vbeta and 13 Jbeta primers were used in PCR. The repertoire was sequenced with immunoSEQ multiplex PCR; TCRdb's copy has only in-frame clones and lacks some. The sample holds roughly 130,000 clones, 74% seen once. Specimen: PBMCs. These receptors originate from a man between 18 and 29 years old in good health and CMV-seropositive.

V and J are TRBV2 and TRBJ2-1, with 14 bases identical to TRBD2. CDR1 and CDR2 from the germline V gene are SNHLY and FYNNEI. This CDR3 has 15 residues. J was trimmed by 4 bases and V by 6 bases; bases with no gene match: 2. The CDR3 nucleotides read TGTGCCAGCAGGACTAGCGGGGGGGCATACAATGAGCAGTTCTTC. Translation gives CASRTSGGAYNEQFF.

The CDR3 DNA follows: TGTGCCAGCAGTTTAATTGTCGGGAGGGTCTTAAGCTCCTACAATGAGCAGTTCTTC. Its translation is CASSLIVGRVLSSYNEQFF. The V and J genes are TRBV27 and TRBJ2-1; 8 bases fit TRBD2. Germline V gene sequence: CDR1 MNHEY, CDR2 SMNVEV (reference sequence). This CDR3 has 19 residues. J lost 0 bases, V lost 2 bases, and 12 bases had no gene match.

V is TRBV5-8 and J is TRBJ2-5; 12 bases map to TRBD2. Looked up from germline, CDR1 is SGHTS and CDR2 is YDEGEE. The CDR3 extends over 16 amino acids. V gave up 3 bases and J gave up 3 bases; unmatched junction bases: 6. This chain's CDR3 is CASSYRLAGVKETQYF. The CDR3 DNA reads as TGTGCCAGCAGCTACAGACTAGCGGGGGTAAAAGAGACCCAGTACTTC.

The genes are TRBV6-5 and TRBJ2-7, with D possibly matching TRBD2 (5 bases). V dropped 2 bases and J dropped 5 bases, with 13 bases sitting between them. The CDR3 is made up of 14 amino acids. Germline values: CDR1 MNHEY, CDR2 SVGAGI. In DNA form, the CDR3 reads TGTGCCAGCAGTTACCTCACTAGGATCCACGAGCAGTACTTC. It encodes CASSYLTRIHEQYF.

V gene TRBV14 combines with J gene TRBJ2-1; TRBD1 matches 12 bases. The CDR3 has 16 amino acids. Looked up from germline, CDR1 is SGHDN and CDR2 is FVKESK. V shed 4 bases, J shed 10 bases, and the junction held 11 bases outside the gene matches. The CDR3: CASSPTPGTGGTEQFF. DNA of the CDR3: TGTGCCAGCAGCCCTACACCCGGGACAGGGGGCACCGAGCAGTTCTTC.

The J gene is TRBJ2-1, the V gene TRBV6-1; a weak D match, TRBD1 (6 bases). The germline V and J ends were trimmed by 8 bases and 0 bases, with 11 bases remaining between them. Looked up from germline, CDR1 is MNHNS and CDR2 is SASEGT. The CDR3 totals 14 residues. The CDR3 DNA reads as TGTGCCAGCCTTGACAGGAGCTCCTACAATGAGCAGTTCTTC. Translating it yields CASLDRSSYNEQFF.

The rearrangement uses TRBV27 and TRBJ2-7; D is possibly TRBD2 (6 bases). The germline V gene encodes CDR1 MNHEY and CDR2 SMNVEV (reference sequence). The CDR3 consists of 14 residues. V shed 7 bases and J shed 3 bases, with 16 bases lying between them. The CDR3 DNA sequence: TGTGCCAGCAAGCCCCGAGCGGGCGTCTACGAGCAGTACTTC. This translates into CASKPRAGVYEQYF.

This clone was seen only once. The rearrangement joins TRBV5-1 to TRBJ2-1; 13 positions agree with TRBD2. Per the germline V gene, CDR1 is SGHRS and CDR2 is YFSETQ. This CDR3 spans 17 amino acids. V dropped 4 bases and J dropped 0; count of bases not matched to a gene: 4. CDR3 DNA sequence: TGCGCCAGCAGCCCACTAGCGGGGGGGAGCTCCTACAATGAGCAGTTCTTC. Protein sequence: CASSPLAGGSSYNEQFF. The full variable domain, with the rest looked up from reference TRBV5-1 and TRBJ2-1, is KAGVTQTPRYLIKTRGQQVTLSCSPISGHRSVSWYQQTPGQGLQFLFEYFSETQRNKGNFPGRFSGRQFSNSRSEMNVSTLELGDSALYLCASSPLAGGSSYNEQFFGPGTRLTVL.

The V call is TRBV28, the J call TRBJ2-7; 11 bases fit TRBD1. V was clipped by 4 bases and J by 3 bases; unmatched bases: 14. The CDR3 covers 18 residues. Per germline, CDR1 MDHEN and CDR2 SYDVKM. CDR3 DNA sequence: TGTGCCAGCAGTTACCCCCGTGGTGGGACAGGGGGACGCTACGAGCAGTACTTC. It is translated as CASSYPRGGTGGRYEQYF.

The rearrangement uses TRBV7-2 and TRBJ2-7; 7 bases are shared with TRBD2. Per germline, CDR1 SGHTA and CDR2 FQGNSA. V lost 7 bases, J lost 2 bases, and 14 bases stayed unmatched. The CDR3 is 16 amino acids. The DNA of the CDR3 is TGTGCCAGCACTCGAGGGGTAAGCGGGAACACCTACGAGCAGTACTTC. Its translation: CASTRGVSGNTYEQYF.

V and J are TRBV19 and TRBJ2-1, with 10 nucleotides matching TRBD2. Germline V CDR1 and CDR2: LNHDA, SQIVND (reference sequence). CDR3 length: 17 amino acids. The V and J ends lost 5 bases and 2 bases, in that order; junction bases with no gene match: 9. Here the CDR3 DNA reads TGTGCCAGTAGTTTGGGACTAGCGACATCCCCCTACAATGAGCAGTTCTTC. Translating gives CASSLGLATSPYNEQFF. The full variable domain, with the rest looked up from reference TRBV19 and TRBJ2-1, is DGGITQSPKYLFRKEGQNVTLSCEQNLNHDAMYWYRQDPGQGLRLIYYSQIVNDFQKGDIAEGYSVSREKKESFPLTVTSAQKNPTAFYLCASSLGLATSPYNEQFFGPGTRLTVL.

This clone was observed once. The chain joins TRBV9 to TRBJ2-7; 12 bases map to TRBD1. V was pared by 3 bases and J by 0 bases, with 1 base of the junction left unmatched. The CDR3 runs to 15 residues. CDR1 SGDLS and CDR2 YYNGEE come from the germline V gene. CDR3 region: CASSAGQGASYEQYF. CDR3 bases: TGTGCCAGCAGCGCGGGACAGGGGGCCTCCTACGAGCAGTACTTC.

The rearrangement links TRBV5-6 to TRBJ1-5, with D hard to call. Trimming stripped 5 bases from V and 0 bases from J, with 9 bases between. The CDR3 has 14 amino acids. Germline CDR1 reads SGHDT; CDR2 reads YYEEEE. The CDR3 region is CASSPEGSNQPQHF. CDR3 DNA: TGTGCCAGCAGTCCCGAGGGTAGCAATCAGCCCCAGCATTTT.